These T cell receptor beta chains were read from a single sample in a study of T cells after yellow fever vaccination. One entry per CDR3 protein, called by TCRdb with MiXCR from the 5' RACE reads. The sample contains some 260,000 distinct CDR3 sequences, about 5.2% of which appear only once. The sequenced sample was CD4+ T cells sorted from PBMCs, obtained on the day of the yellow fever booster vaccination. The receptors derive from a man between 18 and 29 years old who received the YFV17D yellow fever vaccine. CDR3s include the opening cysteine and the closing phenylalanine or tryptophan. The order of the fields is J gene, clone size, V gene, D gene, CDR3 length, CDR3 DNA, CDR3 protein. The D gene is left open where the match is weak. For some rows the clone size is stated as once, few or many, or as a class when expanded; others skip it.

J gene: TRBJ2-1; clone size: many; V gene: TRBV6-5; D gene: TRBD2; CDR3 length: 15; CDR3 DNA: TGTGCCAGCAGTTACAACCAGCGGGGGACCAATGAGCAGTTCTTC; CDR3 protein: CASSYNQRGTNEQFF
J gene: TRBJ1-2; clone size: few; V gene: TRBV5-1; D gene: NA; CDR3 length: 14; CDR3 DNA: TGCGCCAGCAGCTTGGAGGGGCCCTTGAATGGCTACACCTTC; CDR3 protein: CASSLEGPLNGYTF
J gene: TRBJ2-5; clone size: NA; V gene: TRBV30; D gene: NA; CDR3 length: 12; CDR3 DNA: TGTGCCTGGAGTTCACCAAGGGAGACCCAGTACTTC; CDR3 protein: CAWSSPRETQYF
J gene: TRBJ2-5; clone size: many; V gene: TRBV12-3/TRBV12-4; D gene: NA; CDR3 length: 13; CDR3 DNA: TGTGCCAGCAGTCTTCAGAGAAAAGAGACCCAGTACTTC; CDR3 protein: CASSLQRKETQYF
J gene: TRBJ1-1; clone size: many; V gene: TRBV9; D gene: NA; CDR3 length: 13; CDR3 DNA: TGTGCCAGCAGCGTAGGAGGTACAGGCTTACCTTTCTTT; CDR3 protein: CASSVGGTGLPFF
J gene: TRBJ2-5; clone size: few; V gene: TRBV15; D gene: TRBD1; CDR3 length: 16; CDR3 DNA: TGTGCCACCAGCAGACAAACAGGGGTTATTAAAGAGACCCAGTACTTC; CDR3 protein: CATSRQTGVIKETQYF
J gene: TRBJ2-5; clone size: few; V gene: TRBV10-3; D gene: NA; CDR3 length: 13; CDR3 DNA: TGTGCCATCAGTGCCGCGAACCAAGAGACCCAGTACTTC; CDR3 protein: CAISAANQETQYF
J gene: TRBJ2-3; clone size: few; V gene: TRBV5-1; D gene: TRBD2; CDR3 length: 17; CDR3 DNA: TGCGCCAGCAGCTTGGAGCGGGGGGGTGCTAGCACAGATACGCAGTATTTT; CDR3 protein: CASSLERGGASTDTQYF
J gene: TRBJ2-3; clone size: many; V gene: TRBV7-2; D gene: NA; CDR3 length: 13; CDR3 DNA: TGTGCCAGCAGCCCAAAGGGCACAGATACGCAGTATTTT; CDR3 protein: CASSPKGTDTQYF
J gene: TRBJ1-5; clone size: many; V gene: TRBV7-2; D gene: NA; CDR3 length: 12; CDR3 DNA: TGTGCCAGCAGCTTCCGAGGCAGGCCCCAGCATTTT; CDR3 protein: CASSFRGRPQHF
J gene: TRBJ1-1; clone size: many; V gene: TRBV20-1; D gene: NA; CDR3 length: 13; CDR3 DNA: TGCAGTGCTAGAGGGTCCCTTAACACTGAAGCTTTCTTT; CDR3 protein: CSARGSLNTEAFF
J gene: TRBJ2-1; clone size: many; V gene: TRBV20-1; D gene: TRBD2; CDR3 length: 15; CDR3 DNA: TGCAGTGACAGTTCCCCTAGCGGAGGACTCAATGAGCAGTTCTTC; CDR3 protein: CSDSSPSGGLNEQFF
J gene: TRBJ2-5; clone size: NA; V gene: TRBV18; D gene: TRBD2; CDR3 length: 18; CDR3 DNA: TGTGCCAGCTCACCGAAGGATCAGCGGGGGGGCCTCCAAGAGACCCAGTACTTC; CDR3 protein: CASSPKDQRGGLQETQYF
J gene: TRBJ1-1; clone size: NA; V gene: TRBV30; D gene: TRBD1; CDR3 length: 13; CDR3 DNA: TGTGCCCGCCAGGGACAGGGGAACACTGAAGCTTTCTTT; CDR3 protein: CARQGQGNTEAFF
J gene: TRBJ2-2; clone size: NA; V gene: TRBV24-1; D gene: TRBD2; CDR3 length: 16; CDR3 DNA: TGTGCCACCAGTGACTGGGGGGGGGCGAACACCGGGGAGCTGTTTTTT; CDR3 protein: CATSDWGGANTGELFF
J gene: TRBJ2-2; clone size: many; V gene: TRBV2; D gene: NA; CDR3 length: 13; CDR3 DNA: TGTGCCAGCAGTGAAAGCAACACCGGGGAGCTGTTTTTT; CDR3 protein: CASSESNTGELFF
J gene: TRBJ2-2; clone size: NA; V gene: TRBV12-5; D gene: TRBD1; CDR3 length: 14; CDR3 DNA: TGTGCTAGTGGTTTGCAGGGGGCCGCCGGGGAGCTGTTTTTT; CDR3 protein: CASGLQGAAGELFF
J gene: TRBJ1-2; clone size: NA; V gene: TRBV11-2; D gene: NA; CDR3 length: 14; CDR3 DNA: TGTGCCAGCCGCAGAGTGGGGAGGGGTTTTGGCTACACCTTC; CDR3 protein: CASRRVGRGFGYTF
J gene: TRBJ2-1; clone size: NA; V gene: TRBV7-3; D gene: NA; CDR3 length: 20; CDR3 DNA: TGTGCCAGCAGCTTATACCCAGGGAACTGGGGTAGCGTCTCCTACAATGAGCAGTTCTTC; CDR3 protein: CASSLYPGNWGSVSYNEQFF
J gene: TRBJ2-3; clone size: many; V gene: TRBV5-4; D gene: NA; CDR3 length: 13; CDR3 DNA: TGTGCCAGCAGCTTCTCCTGGGCAGATACGCAGTATTTT; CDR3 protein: CASSFSWADTQYF
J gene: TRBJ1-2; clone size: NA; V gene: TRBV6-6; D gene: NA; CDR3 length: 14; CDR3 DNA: TGTGCCAGCAGTTCAGCAGGTCTCCTGTATGGCTACACCTTC; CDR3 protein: CASSSAGLLYGYTF
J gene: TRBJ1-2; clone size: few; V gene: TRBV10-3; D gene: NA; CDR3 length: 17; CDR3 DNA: TGTGCCATCAGGGAGACGGGACTCCCCCTTACGAGCTATGGCTACACCTTC; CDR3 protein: CAIRETGLPLTSYGYTF
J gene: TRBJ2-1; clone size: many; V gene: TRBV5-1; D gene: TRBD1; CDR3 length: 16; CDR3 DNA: TGCGCCAGCAGCTTGGAGGGACAGGTCAACTACAATGAGCAGTTCTTC; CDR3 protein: CASSLEGQVNYNEQFF
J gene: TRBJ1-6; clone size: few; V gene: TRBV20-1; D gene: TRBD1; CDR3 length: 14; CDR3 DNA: TGCAGTGCGGGACAGGGGACTTATAATTCACCCCTCCACTTT; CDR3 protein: CSAGQGTYNSPLHF
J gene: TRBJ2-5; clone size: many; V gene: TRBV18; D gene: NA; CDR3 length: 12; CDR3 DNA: TGTGCCAGCTCACCACCTACTGAGACCCAGTACTTC; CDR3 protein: CASSPPTETQYF
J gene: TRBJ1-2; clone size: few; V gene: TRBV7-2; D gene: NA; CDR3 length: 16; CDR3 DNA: TGTGCCAGCAGCTTAGCGGGAACGGCGGACAACTATGGCTACACCTTC; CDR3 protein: CASSLAGTADNYGYTF
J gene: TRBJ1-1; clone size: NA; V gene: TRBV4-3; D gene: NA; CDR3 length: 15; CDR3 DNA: TGCGCCAGCAGCCAAGGAGTGGGGCTGAACACTGAAGCTTTCTTT; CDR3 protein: CASSQGVGLNTEAFF
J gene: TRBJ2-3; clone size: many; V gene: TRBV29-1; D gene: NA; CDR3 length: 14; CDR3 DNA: TGCAGCGCCTCCGGGACACTCGCGCGTTATACGCAGTATTTT; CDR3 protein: CSASGTLARYTQYF
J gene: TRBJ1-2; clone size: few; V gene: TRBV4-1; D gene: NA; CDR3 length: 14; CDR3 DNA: TGCGCCAGCAGCCAAGTACAACGGGGAAAGGGCTACACCTTC; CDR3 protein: CASSQVQRGKGYTF
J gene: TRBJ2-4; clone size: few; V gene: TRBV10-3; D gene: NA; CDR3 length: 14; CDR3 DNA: TGTGCCATCAGGTCTGGAGAAGGTAAAAACATTCAGTACTTC; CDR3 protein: CAIRSGEGKNIQYF
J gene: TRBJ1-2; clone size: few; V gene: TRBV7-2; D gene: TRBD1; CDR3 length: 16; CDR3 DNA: TGTGCCAGCAGTCCGACAGGGGGCGCGGTCTGGTATGGCTACACCTTC; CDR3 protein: CASSPTGGAVWYGYTF
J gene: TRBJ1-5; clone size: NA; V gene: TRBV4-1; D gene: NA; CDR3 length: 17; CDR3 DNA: TGCGCCAGCAGCCAAGATTCCCCGGGAGTGGGCAATCAGCCCCAGCAATTT; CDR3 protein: CASSQDSPGVGNQPQQF
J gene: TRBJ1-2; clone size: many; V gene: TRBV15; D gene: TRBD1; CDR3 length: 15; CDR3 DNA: TGTGCCACCAGCAGAGATGGACAGGGGTTGTATGGCTACACCTTC; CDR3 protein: CATSRDGQGLYGYTF